The 17 T cell receptor beta chains listed next were all sequenced from one sample in a study of blood T cell repertoires in COVID-19. Repertoires were generated with immunoSEQ multiplex PCR, while TCRdb's copy carries only in-frame clones and drops some. The sample has over 400,000 clones; 80% to 90% are singletons. Specimen: peripheral blood. The receptors shown here come from a woman aged 25 to 39 with active or convalescent COVID-19.

The V call is TRBV19, the J call TRBJ2-1; 7 bases agree with TRBD2. Germline V lookup: CDR1 LNHDA, CDR2 SQIVND (reference sequence). The CDR3 length is 15 residues. With V trimmed by 3 bases and J by 2 bases, 4 bases remained unmatched. CDR3 coding DNA: TGTGCCAGTAGTATCGACGGGACTACCTACAATGAGCAGTTCTTC. It codes for CASSIDGTTYNEQFF.

This chain links TRBV27 with TRBJ1-3; D call uncertain. V lost 1 base to trimming and J lost 4 bases, with 8 bases between them. Germline V lookup: CDR1 MNHEY, CDR2 SMNVEV (reference sequence). The CDR3 sequence is 14 residues long. CDR3 nucleotides: TGTGCCAGCAGTTTATTTGCCGAGGGAAACACCATATATTTT. It specifies CASSLFAEGNTIYF.

V gene TRBV4-1 combines with J gene TRBJ2-7; the D is unclear. The CDR3 has 13 amino acids. Trimming removed 0 bases from V and 2 bases from J, with 5 bases in between. Per germline, CDR1 MGHRA and CDR2 YSYEKL. The CDR3 sequence: CASSQEQAYEQYF. CDR3 in DNA: TGCGCCAGCAGCCAAGAACAAGCCTACGAGCAGTACTTC.

Details on this clone: This CDR3 is missing its conserved last phenylalanine or tryptophan, likely due to a read error. The limits of the CDR3 on the DNA are not certain, so only TCRdb's listed CDR3 is given. The rearrangement uses TRBV7-9 and TRBJ1-3. Per the germline V gene, CDR1 is SEHNR and CDR2 is FQNEAQ (reference sequence). With termini counted, the CDR3 has 12 amino acids. The chain's CDR3 is CASSFGPAFERE.

This chain uses TRBV15 with TRBJ1-1, with D unresolved. V lost 0 bases to trimming and J lost 1 base, with 18 bases between them. The CDR3 contains 18 residues. Looked up from germline, CDR1 is LNHNV and CDR2 is YYDKDF (reference sequence). The CDR3 nucleotides are TGTGCCACCAGCAGAGATTTCGCCGAACGACTCAAGAACACTGAAGCTTTCTTT. It is translated as CATSRDFAERLKNTEAFF.

V is TRBV7-9 and J is TRBJ2-2, with TRBD2 as a possible D gene (5 bases). The CDR3 consists of 17 residues. Germline lookup yields CDR1 SEHNR and CDR2 FQNEAQ (reference sequence). V gave up 5 bases and J gave up 2 bases, with 18 bases separating them. The CDR3 coding sequence is TGTGCCAGCAGCACCTCGGACCGGGAACGAAACACCGGGGAGCTGTTTTTT. Translated: CASSTSDRERNTGELFF. The full variable domain, completed using reference TRBV7-9 and TRBJ2-2, is DTGVSQNPRHKITKRGQNVTFRCDPISEHNRLYWYRQTLGQGPEFLTYFQNEAQLEKSRLLSDRFSAERPKGSFSTLEIQRTEQGDSAMYLCASSTSDRERNTGELFFGEGSRLTVL.

The chain combines TRBV29-1 with TRBJ1-2, with a tentative D call TRBD1 (6 bases). Germline values: CDR1 SQVTM, CDR2 ANQGSEA. The CDR3 sequence is 12 residues long. Trimming took 7 bases from V and 2 from J, leaving 11 bases between them. The DNA of the CDR3 is TGCAGCGGGGATACAGGGAACTATGGCTACACCTTC. Its translation: CSGDTGNYGYTF.

This clone was seen more than once but under ten times. This chain uses TRBV25-1 with TRBJ2-3; tentative D call: TRBD2 (5 bases). Trimming removed 4 bases at V and 6 bases at J, with 23 bases between. From germline, CDR1 is MGHDK and CDR2 SYGVNS. This CDR3 is built from 17 residues. In DNA form, the CDR3 reads TGTGCCAGCAGTGGTGTCGGGGAGCCCCCGGCGTTGGATACGCAGTATTTT. This sequence encodes CASSGVGEPPALDTQYF.

To note about this clone: The identical CDR3 is also encoded by other nucleotide sequences in the sample. The chain recombines TRBV5-1 with TRBJ1-4; 7 bases are a match to TRBD1. Germline V gives CDR1 SGHRS, CDR2 YFSETQ. The CDR3 has 15 amino acids. Unmatched junction bases numbered 0, after V lost 1 base and J lost 0 bases. CDR3: CASSLTGATNEKLFF. The CDR3 nucleotides are TGCGCCAGCAGCTTGACAGGGGCAACTAATGAAAAACTGTTTTTT. Full variable domain (rest looked up from reference TRBV5-1 and TRBJ1-4): KAGVTQTPRYLIKTRGQQVTLSCSPISGHRSVSWYQQTPGQGLQFLFEYFSETQRNKGNFPGRFSGRQFSNSRSEMNVSTLELGDSALYLCASSLTGATNEKLFFGSGTQLSVL.

V usage is TRBV27 and J usage is TRBJ1-1; the D is unclear. This CDR3 comprises 14 residues. V lost 2 bases, J lost 2 bases, and 9 bases lay in between. Per the germline V gene, CDR1 is MNHEY and CDR2 is SMNVEV (reference sequence). The CDR3 sequence: CASSLERRNTEAFF. The CDR3, as DNA: TGTGCCAGCAGTTTAGAGAGGCGAAACACTGAAGCTTTCTTT.

The rearrangement joins TRBV27 to TRBJ1-3; unclear D gene. This CDR3 contains 14 residues. Germline values: CDR1 MNHEY, CDR2 SMNVEV (reference sequence). V lost 6 bases and J lost 0, with 9 bases in between. CDR3 in DNA: TGTGCCAGCAGCCCTATCCCCTCTGGAAACACCATATATTTT. Translated: CASSPIPSGNTIYF.

The V call is TRBV10-2, the J call TRBJ2-7, with D maybe TRBD2 (6 bases). CDR1 and CDR2 from the germline V gene are WSHSY and SAAADI. The CDR3 covers 12 residues. The ends were cut back, 5 bases at V and 3 bases at J, with 8 bases in the middle. CDR3 bases: TGCGCCAGCAGTTCCGGGGGCTACGAGCAGTACTTC. Residues: CASSSGGYEQYF.

The chain joins TRBV4-1 to TRBJ1-6; a possible D gene is TRBD1 (6 bases). The V gene lost 4 bases and the J gene lost 6 bases, with 7 bases spanning the gap. Germline values: CDR1 MGHRA, CDR2 YSYEKL. This CDR3 is 13 amino acids long. The CDR3 protein is CASSPDSNSPLHF. The CDR3 DNA is TGCGCCAGCAGCCCGGACAGTAATTCACCCCTCCACTTT.

The chain links TRBV3-1 (or the pseudogene TRBV3-2) to TRBJ2-1; 10 nucleotides agree with TRBD2. In germline, CDR1 is LGHDT, CDR2 YNNKEL (reference sequence). This CDR3 contains 16 residues. J gave up 5 bases and V 4 bases, and 8 bases lay outside the gene matches. Here the CDR3 DNA reads TGTGCCAGCAGCCTTGCGTGGAGCGGGGGGGACAATGAGCAGTTCTTC. Its translation: CASSLAWSGGDNEQFF.

In DNA form, the CDR3 reads TGTGCCAGCTCCCGGGAAAGGTCCTCCTACGAGCAGTACTTC. Translating it yields CASSRERSSYEQYF. The gene calls are TRBV18 and TRBJ2-7, with TRBD2 as a possible D gene (5 bases). Trimming took off 6 bases at V and 0 bases at J, with 12 bases between the two ends. Looked up from germline, CDR1 is KGHSH and CDR2 is LQKENI. This CDR3 is built from 14 residues.

This clone was seen more than once but under ten times. This chain links TRBV3-1 (or the pseudogene TRBV3-2) with TRBJ1-3; D not certain. Trimming left V 1 base short and J 0 bases short, with 7 bases between. This CDR3 contains 15 residues. Germline V gene data show CDR1 as LGHDT and CDR2 as YNNKEL (reference sequence). CDR3 DNA: TGTGCCAGCAGCCAAGGGGCAGGCTCTGGAAACACCATATATTTT. This translates into CASSQGAGSGNTIYF.

V is TRBV5-1 and J is TRBJ2-7; D might be TRBD2 (5 bases). The V and J ends lost 1 base and 3 bases respectively, with 14 bases between them. Germline values: CDR1 SGHRS, CDR2 YFSETQ. The CDR3 contains 15 residues. CDR3 in amino acids: CASSLIRTEIYEQYF. CDR3 DNA sequence: TGCGCCAGCAGCTTGATTCGGACTGAAATCTACGAGCAGTACTTC.